The entry below gives a single T cell receptor (beta chain) sequence along with its context. In the source study's methods: Amplification with reference gene primers provided the estimates of nucleated cell counts. Sequencing used immunoSEQ multiplex PCR; TCRdb keeps in-frame clones, though not all of them. V, J and clone size are taken as reported in that table, and D and trimming were inferred from the DNA itself. The profile shows some 380,000 clones, roughly 88% of them singletons. This sample is drawn from a study of blood T cell repertoires in COVID-19. Study overall: Sites across the United States, Italy and Spain contributed samples from acute and convalescent COVID-19. PBMCs, B-cell-depleted T cells, or T cells were the source of the cDNA or gDNA that made up the material.

The sample taken for sequencing was PBMCs or T cells enriched from blood (not recorded which). The receptor was derived from a woman aged 40 to 50 with acute COVID-19.

Here the CDR3 DNA reads TGTGCCACCAGCAGAGGTGGGGGGTACTATGGCTACACCTTC. Translation gives CATSRGGGYYGYTF. This rearrangement joins TRBV15 to TRBJ1-2; D might be TRBD1 (5 bases). CDR3 size: 14 residues. Trimming cost V 1 base and J 3 bases, with 9 bases left between them. CDR1 and CDR2 (germline): LNHNV, YYDKDF (reference sequence).